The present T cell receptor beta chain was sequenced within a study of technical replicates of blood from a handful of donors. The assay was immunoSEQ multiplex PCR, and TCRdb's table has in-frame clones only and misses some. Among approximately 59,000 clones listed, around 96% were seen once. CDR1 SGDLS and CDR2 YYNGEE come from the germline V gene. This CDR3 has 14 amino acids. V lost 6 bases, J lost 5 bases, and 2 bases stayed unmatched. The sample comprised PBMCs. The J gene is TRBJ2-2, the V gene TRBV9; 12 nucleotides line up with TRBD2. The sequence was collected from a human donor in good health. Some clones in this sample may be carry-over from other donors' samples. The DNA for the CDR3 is TGTGCCAGCAAAGGGACTAGCGGGACCGGGGAGCTGTTTTTT. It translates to CASKGTSGTGELFF.